This T cell receptor beta chain came from a study of type 1 and type 2 diabetes patients. Study-wide background: Magnetic bead positive selection isolated CD4+ or CD8+ T cells from PBMCs. The whole study generated some 20,000,000 paired-end reads.

From germline, CDR1 is SGHDN and CDR2 FVKESK. V shed 7 bases, J shed 5 bases, and the junction held 10 bases outside the gene matches. The CDR3 spans 16 residues. Amplification started from genomic DNA. The TCR beta CDR3 region was amplified using 30 forward and 13 reverse primers. One entry per CDR3 protein, called by TCRdb with MiXCR from the multiplex PCR reads. The sample yields 270,000 or so distinct CDR3 sequences, more than 40% seen once. This clonotype came up a few times. Anyone with other autoimmune disease or infection in the prior four weeks was excluded. The sequenced material came from peripheral blood mononuclear cells (PBMCs). The V and J genes are TRBV14 and TRBJ2-2, with 10 bases aligning to TRBD2. This sequence originates from a young man with type 2 diabetes. The CDR3 here is CASMSGRAGWTGELFF. The CDR3 DNA reads TGTGCCAGCATGAGCGGGAGGGCCGGTTGGACCGGGGAGCTGTTTTTT.